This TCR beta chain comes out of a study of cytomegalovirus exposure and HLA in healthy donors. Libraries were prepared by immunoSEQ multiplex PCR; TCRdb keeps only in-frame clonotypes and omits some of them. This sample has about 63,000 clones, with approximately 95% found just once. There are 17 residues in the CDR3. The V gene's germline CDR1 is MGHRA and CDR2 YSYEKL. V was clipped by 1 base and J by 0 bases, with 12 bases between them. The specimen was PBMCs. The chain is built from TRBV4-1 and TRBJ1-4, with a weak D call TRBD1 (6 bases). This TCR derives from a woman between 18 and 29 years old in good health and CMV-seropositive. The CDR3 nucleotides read TGCGCCAGCAGCCAAGTGGGGGCCAGAACAACTAATGAAAAACTGTTTTTT. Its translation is CASSQVGARTTNEKLFF.